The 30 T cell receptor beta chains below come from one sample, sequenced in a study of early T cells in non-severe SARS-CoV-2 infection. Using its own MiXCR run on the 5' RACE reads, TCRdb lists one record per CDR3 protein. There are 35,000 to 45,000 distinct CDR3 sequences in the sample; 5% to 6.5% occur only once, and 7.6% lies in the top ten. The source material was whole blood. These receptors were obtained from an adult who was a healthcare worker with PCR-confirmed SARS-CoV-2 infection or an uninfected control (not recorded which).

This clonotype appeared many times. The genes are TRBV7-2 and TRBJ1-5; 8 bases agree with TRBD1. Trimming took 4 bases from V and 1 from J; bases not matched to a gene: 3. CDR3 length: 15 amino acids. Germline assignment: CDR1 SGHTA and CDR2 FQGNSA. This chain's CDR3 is CASSSRTGSNQPQHF. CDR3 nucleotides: TGTGCCAGCAGCTCCAGGACAGGGAGCAATCAGCCCCAGCATTTT.

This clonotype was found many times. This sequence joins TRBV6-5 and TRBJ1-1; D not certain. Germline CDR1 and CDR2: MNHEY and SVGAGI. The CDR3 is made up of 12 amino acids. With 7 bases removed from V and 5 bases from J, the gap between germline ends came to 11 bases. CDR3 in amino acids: CASNHRGTEAFF. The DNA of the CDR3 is TGTGCCAGCAACCATCGAGGAACTGAAGCTTTCTTT.

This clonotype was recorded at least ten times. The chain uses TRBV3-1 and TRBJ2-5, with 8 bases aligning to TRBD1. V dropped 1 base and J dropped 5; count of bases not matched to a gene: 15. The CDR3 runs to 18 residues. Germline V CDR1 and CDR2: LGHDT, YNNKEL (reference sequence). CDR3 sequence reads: CASSQVEGRTGIGETQYF. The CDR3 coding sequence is TGTGCCAGCAGCCAAGTTGAGGGTCGGACAGGGATTGGCGAGACCCAGTACTTC.

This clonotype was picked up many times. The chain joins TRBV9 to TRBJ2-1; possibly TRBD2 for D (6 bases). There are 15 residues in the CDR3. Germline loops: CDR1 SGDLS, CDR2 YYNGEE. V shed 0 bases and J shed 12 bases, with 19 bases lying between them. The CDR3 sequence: CASSVATGASAMQFF. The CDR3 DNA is TGTGCCAGCAGCGTAGCCACCGGAGCTAGCGCTATGCAGTTCTTC.

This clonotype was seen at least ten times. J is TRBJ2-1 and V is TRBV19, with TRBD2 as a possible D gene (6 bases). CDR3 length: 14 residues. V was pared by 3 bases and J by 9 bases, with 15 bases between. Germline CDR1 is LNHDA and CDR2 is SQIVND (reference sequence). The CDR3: CASSITWEVGEQFF. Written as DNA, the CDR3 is TGTGCCAGTAGTATTACTTGGGAGGTGGGTGAGCAGTTCTTC.

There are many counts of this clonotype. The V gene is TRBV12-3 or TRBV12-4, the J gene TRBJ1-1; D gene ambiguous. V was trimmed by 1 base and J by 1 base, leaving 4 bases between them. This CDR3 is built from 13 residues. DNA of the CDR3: TGTGCCAGCAGTTTAGGTGAGAACACTGAAGCTTTCTTT. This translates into CASSLGENTEAFF.

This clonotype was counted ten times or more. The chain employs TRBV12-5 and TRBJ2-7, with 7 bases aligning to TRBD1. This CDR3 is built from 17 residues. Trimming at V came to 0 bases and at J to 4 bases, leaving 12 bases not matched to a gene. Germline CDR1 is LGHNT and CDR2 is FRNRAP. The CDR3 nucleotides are TGTGCTAGTGGTTTGGTACCCTGGACAGGTCAGGGTTACGAGCAGTACTTC. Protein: CASGLVPWTGQGYEQYF.

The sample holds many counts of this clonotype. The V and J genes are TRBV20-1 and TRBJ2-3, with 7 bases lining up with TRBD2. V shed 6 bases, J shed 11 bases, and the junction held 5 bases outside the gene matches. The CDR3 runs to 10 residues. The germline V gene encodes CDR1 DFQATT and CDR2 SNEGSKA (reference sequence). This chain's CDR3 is CSAGTTGQYF. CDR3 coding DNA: TGCAGTGCAGGGACTACTGGGCAGTATTTT.

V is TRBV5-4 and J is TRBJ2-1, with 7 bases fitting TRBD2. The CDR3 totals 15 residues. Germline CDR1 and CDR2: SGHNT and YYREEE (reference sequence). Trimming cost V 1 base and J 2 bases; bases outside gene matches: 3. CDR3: CASSLRRGTYNEQFF. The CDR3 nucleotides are TGTGCCAGCAGCTTGCGGCGGGGGACCTACAATGAGCAGTTCTTC.

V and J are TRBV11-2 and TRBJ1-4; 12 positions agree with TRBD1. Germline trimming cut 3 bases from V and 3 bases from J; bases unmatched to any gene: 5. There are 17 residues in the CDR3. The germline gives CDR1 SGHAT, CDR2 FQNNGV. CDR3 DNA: TGTGCCAGCAGCTTTCCGGGACAGGGGGCGGCTAATGAAAAACTGTTTTTT. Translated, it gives CASSFPGQGAANEKLFF.

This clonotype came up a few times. The CDR3 DNA reads as TGTGCCAGCAGCTTTAATCAGGGGATTACCGGGGAGCTGTTTTTT. It is translated as CASSFNQGITGELFF. The genes are TRBV7-2 and TRBJ2-2, with D possibly being TRBD1 (6 bases). V lost 3 bases and J 5 bases, leaving 13 bases between the germline ends. The germline V gene encodes CDR1 SGHTA and CDR2 FQGNSA. This CDR3 has 15 residues.

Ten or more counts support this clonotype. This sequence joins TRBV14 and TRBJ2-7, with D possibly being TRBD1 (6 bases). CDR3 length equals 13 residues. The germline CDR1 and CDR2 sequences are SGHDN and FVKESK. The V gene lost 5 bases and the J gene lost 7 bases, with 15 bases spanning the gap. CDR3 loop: CASSMGHPFEQYF. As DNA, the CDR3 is TGTGCCAGCAGCATGGGACATCCCTTTGAGCAGTACTTC.

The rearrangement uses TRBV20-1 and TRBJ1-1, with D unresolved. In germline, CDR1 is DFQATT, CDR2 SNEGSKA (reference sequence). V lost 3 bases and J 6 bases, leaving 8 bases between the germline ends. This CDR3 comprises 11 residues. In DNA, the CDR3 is TGCAGTGCTAGGGGCGGCCCTGAAGCTTTCTTT. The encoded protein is CSARGGPEAFF.

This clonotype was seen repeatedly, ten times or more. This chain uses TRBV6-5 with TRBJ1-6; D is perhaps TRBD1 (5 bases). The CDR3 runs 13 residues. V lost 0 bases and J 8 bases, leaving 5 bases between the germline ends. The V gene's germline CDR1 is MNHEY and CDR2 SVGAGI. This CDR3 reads CASSYSGDSPLHF. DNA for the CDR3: TGTGCCAGCAGTTACTCGGGGGATTCACCCCTCCACTTT.

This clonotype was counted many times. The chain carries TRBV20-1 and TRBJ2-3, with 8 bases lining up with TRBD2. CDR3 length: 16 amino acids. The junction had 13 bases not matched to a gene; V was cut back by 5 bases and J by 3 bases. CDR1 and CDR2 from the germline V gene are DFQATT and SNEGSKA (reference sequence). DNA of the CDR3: TGCAGTGCTGGACGGGGCGGGGGGACGAAAACAGATACGCAGTATTTT. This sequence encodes CSAGRGGGTKTDTQYF.

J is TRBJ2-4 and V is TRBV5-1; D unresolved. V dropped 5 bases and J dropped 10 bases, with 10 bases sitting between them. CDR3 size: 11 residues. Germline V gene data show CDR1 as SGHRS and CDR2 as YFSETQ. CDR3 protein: CASRPSVIQYF. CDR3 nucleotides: TGCGCCAGCAGACCGAGTGTGATTCAGTACTTC.

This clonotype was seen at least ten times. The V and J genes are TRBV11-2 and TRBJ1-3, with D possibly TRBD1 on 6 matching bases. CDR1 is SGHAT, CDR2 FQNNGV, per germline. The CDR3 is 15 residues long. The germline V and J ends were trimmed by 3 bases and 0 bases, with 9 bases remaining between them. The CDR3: CASSFRGLSGNTIYF. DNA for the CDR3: TGTGCCAGCAGCTTCAGGGGTCTCTCTGGAAACACCATATATTTT.

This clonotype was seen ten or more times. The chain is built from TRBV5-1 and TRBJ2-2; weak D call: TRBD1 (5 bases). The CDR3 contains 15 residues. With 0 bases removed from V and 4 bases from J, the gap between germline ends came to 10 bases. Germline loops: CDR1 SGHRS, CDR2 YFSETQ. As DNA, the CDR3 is TGCGCCAGCAGCTTGGAAGGGGCTAGCACCGGGGAGCTGTTTTTT. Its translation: CASSLEGASTGELFF. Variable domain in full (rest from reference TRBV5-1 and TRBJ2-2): KAGVTQTPRYLIKTRGQQVTLSCSPISGHRSVSWYQQTPGQGLQFLFEYFSETQRNKGNFPGRFSGRQFSNSRSEMNVSTLELGDSALYLCASSLEGASTGELFFGEGSRLTVL.

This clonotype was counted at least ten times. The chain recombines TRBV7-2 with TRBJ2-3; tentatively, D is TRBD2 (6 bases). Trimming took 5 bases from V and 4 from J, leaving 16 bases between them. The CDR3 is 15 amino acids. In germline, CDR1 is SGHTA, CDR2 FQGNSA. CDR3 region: CASSLGSPLPDTQYF. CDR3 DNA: TGTGCCAGCAGCCTCGGGAGCCCCCTCCCAGATACGCAGTATTTT.

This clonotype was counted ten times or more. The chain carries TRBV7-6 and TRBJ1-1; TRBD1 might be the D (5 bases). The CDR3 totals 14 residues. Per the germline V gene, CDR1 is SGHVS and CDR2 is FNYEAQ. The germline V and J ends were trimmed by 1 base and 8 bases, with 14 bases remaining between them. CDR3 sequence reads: CASSLGAWGTEAFF. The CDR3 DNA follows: TGTGCCAGCAGCTTAGGAGCGTGGGGCACCGAAGCTTTCTTT. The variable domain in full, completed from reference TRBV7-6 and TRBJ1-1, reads GAGVSQSPRYKVTKRGQDVALRCDPISGHVSLYWYRQALGQGPEFLTYFNYEAQQDKSGLPNDRFSAERPEGSISTLTIQRTEQRDSAMYRCASSLGAWGTEAFFGQGTRLTVV.

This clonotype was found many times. The CDR3 sequence: CASSWTGRDTQYF. The CDR3 DNA reads as TGTGCCAGCAGCTGGACAGGGCGGGATACGCAGTATTTT. The chain combines TRBV28 with TRBJ2-3; TRBD1 matches 8 bases. V trimming: 6 bases; J trimming: 6 bases; junction bases outside the gene matches: 5. The CDR3 extends over 13 amino acids. Looked up from germline, CDR1 is MDHEN and CDR2 is SYDVKM.

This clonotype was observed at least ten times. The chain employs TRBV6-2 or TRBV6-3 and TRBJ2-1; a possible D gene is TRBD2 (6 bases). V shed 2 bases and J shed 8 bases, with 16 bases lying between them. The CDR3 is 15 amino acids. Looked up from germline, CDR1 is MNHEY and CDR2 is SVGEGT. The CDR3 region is CASSYAGNSWDEQFF. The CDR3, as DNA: TGTGCCAGCAGTTACGCGGGGAATAGCTGGGATGAGCAGTTCTTC.

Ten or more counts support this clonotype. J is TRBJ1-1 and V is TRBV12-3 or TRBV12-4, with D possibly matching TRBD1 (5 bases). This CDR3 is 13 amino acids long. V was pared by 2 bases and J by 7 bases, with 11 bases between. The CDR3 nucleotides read TGTGCCAGCAGTTTAAGGGGAGGAGGTGAAGCTTTCTTT. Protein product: CASSLRGGGEAFF.

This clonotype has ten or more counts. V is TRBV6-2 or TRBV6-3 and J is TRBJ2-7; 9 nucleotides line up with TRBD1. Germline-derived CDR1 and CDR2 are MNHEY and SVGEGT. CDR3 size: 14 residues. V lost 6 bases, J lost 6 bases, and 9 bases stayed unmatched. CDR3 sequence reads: CASSSPGQGAEQYF. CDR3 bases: TGTGCCAGCAGCTCCCCGGGACAGGGAGCCGAGCAGTACTTC.

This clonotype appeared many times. This CDR3 is CSAPRPSSGEQFF. The CDR3 DNA follows: TGCAGTGCTCCCCGTCCTAGTAGCGGTGAGCAGTTCTTC. The chain employs TRBV20-1 and TRBJ2-1, with TRBD2 as a possible D gene (6 bases). Germline CDR1 is DFQATT and CDR2 is SNEGSKA (reference sequence). The V end lost 5 bases, the J end lost 9 bases, and 17 bases lay between the germline ends. There are 13 residues in the CDR3.

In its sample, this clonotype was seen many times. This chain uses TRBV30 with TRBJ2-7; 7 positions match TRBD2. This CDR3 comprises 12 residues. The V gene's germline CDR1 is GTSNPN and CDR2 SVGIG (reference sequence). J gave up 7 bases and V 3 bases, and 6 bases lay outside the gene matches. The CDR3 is CAWSSLAAEQYF. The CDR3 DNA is TGTGCCTGGAGCAGCCTAGCGGCAGAGCAGTACTTC. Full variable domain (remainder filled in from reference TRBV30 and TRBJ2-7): SQTIHQWPATLVQPVGSPLSLECTVEGTSNPNLYWYRQAAGRGLQLLFYSVGIGQISSEVPQNLSASRPQDRQFILSSKKLLLSDSGFYLCAWSSLAAEQYFGPGTRLTVT.

The CDR3: CASSKTRDRNTEAFF. In DNA, the CDR3 is TGTGCCAGCAGTAAAACCCGGGACAGGAACACTGAAGCTTTCTTT. V and J are TRBV6-5 and TRBJ1-1; TRBD1 aligns across 7 bases. Germline-derived CDR1 and CDR2 are MNHEY and SVGAGI. The V and J ends lost 5 bases and 1 base, in that order; junction bases with no gene match: 7. The CDR3 runs 15 residues.

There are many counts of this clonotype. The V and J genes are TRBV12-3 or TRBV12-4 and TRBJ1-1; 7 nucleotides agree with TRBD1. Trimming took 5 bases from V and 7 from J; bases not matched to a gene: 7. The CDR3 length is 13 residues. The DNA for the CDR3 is TGTGCCAGCAGTCAAAACCAGGGGGATGAAGCTTTCTTT. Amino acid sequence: CASSQNQGDEAFF.

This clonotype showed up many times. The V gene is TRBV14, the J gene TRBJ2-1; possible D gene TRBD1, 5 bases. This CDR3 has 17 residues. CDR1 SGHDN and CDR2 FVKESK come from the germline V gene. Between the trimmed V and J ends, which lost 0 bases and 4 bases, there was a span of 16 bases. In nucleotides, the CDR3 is TGTGCCAGCAGCCAAGAGCAGGGCCCACTGCAATACAATGAGCAGTTCTTC. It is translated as CASSQEQGPLQYNEQFF.

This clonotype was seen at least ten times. The CDR3, as DNA: TGTGCCTGGACGACAGGGGGTGGTCAGCCCCAGCATTTT. Amino acids: CAWTTGGGQPQHF. This chain joins TRBV30 and TRBJ1-5; TRBD1 agrees at 9 bases. Trimming removed 4 bases from V and 6 bases from J; junction bases left unmatched: 4. CDR1 and CDR2 from the germline V gene are GTSNPN and SVGIG (reference sequence). The CDR3 contains 13 residues.